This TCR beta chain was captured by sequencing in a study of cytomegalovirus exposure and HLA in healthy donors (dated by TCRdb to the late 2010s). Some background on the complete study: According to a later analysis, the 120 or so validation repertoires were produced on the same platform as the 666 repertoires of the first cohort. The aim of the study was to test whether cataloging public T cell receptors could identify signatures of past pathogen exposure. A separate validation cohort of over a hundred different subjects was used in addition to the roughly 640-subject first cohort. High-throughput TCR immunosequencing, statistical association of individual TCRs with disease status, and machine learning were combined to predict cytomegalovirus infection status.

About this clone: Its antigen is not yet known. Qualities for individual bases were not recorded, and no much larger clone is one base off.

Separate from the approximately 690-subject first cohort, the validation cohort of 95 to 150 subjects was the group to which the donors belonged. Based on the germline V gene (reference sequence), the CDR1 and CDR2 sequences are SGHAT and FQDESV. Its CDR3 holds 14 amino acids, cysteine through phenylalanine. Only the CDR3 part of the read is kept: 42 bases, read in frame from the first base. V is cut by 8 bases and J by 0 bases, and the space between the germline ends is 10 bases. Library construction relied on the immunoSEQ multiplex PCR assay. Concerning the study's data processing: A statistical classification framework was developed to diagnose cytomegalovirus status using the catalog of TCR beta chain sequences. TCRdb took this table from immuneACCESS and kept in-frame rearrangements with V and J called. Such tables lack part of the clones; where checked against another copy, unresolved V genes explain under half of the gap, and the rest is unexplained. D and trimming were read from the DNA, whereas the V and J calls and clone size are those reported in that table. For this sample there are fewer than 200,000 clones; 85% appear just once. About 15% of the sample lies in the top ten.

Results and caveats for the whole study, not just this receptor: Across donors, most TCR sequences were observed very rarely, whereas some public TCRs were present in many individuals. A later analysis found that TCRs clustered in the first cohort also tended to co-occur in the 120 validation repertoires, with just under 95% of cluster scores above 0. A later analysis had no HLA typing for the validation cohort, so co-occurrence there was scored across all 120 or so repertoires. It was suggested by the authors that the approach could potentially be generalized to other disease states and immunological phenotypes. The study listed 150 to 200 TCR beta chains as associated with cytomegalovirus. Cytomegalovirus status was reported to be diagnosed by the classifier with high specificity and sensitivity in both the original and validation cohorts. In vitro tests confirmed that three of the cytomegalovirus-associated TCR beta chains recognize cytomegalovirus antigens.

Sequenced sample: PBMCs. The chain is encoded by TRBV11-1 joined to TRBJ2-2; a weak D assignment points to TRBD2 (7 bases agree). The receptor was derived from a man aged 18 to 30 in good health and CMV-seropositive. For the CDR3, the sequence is CASWGGPNTGELFF. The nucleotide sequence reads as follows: TGTGCCAGCTGGGGGGGGCCGAACACCGGGGAGCTGTTTTTT.